Sequencing of this T cell receptor (beta chain) was carried out in a study of blood T cell repertoires in COVID-19. Across the study: Acute and convalescent COVID-19 specimens originated in the United States, Italy and Spain.

Cohorts were based on clinical histories the participants reported. This CDR3 region has 14 residues. Germline CDR1 and CDR2: SGHRS and YFSETQ. Trimming removed 0 bases at V and 1 base at J, with 6 bases between. Profiling relied on immunoSEQ multiplex PCR, and the TCRdb table lists in-frame clones only, not all of them. This sample has a few hundred thousand clones, with 88% found just once. The origin of this receptor is a woman between 45 and 60 years old with acute COVID-19. This chain uses TRBV5-1 with TRBJ2-3, with D unclear. Sequences were obtained from PBMCs or T cells enriched from blood (not recorded which). CDR3 loop: CASSLVSGTDTQYF. CDR3 coding DNA: TGCGCCAGCAGCTTGGTCTCGGGCACAGATACGCAGTATTTT.